This TCR beta chain was recovered during a study of graft-versus-host responses after intestinal transplantation. Study as a whole: Each recipient received anti-thymocyte globulin induction, then tacrolimus and steroids for approximately 3 years.

This table comes from immunoSEQ multiplex PCR, and its TCRdb copy is limited to in-frame clones, with some not included. This repertoire shows about 100,000 clones, approximately 84% found once; its top ten account for roughly 0.95%. On this clone itself: Its target is not known.

Study-wide findings and caveats: Across patients carrying graft-donor T cell macrochimerism, allografts held high graft-versus-host to host-versus-graft clonal ratios. GvH clones turned up in recipient marrow; some had shown up first in ileum or blood. GvH clone levels peaked in circulation, and this peak was associated with early post-transplant HvG declines.

The CDR3 spans 14 residues. V dropped 7 bases and J dropped 2 bases, with 12 bases sitting between them. The germline V gene encodes CDR1 MDHEN and CDR2 SYDVKM. Sequenced material: unstimulated CD4+ T cells sorted from spleen or lymph node cells, taken before transplant. This TCR was sampled from a human donor who was the organ donor for an intestinal transplant. The V gene is TRBV28, the J gene TRBJ1-5; D gene unclear. CDR3 sequence reads: CASTLHGGNQPQHF. The CDR3 nucleotides are TGTGCCAGCACTCTACACGGGGGCAATCAGCCCCAGCATTTT.